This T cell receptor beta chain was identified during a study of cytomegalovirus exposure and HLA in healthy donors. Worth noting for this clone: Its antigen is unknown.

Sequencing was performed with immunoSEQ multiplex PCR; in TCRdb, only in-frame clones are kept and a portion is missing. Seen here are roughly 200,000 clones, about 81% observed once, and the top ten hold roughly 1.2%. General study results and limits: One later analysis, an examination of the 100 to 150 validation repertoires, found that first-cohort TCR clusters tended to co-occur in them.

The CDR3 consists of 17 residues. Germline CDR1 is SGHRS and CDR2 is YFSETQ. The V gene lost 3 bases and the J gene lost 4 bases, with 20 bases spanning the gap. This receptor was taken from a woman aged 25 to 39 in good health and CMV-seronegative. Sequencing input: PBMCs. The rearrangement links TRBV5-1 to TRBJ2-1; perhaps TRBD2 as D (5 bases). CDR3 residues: CASSSLKAELLYNEQFF. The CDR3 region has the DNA TGCGCCAGCAGCTCGCTGAAAGCGGAGCTGTTATACAATGAGCAGTTCTTC.